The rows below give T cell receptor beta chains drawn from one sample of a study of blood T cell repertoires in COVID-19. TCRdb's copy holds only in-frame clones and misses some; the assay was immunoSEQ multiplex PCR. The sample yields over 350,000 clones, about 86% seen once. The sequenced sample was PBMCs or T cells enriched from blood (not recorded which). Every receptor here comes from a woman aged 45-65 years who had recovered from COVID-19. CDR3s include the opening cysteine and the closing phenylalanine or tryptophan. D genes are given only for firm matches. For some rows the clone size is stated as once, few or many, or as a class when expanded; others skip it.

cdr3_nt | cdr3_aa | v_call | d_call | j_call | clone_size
TGCGCCAGCAGCTTGATGGGGGCTGGGACTGAAGCTTTCTTT | CASSLMGAGTEAFF | TRBV5-1 | NA | TRBJ1-1 | few
TGTGCCAGTAAGCTAGCGGGGGGGCCAGACGGGGAGCTGTTTTTT | CASKLAGGPDGELFF | TRBV19 | TRBD2 | TRBJ2-2 | NA
TGTGCCAGCAGCCAAGGGACAGGGTATTCACCCCTCCACTTT | CASSQGTGYSPLHF | TRBV3-1/TRBV3-2 | TRBD1 | TRBJ1-6 | NA
TGCGCCAGCAATCAGAGGGCGGGGGCCAACGTCCTGACTTTC | CASNQRAGANVLTF | TRBV5-1 | NA | TRBJ2-6 | NA
TGCGCCAGCAGCTTAGGGTGGGGGGGATCGAGCTCCTACAATGAGCAGTTCTTC | CASSLGWGGSSSYNEQFF | TRBV5-1 | TRBD2 | TRBJ2-1 | NA
TGTGCCAGCAGCTTAGGAGGTTATAGCAATCAGCCCCAGCATTTT | CASSLGGYSNQPQHF | TRBV7-9 | NA | TRBJ1-5 | NA
TGTGCTAGTGGTTCCTCGAGCGGGACAGGGTATAACTATGGCTACACCTTC | CASGSSSGTGYNYGYTF | TRBV12-5 | TRBD1 | TRBJ1-2 | NA
TGTGCCAGCAGCTTAGCACAGGGGGAAGGTCAGCCCCAGCATTTT | CASSLAQGEGQPQHF | TRBV7-6 | TRBD1 | TRBJ1-5 | NA
TGTGCCAGCAGTGAGCGAACAGGGTCGGTCTATGGCTACACCTTC | CASSERTGSVYGYTF | TRBV2 | NA | TRBJ1-2 | few
TGTGCCAGCAGGCTACAGGGGGCGCCAGCCGGGGAGCTGTTTTTT | CASRLQGAPAGELFF | TRBV6-5 | TRBD1 | TRBJ2-2 | NA
TGCAGCGCCCAAAGCGGTAGTCACGGAGATACGCAGTATTTT | CSAQSGSHGDTQYF | TRBV29-1 | NA | TRBJ2-3 | NA
TGCGCCAGCAGCCAAGAAGACAGATCCAATCAGCCCCAGCATTTT | CASSQEDRSNQPQHF | TRBV4-1 | NA | TRBJ1-5 | NA
TGTGCCAGCAGTCCCCAAGCGGGGGGGCCCCACGAGCAGTACTTC | CASSPQAGGPHEQYF | TRBV6-5 | TRBD2 | TRBJ2-7 | NA
TGTGCCAGCAGCCAGGGACAGGGGGAAAAACTGTTTTTT | CASSQGQGEKLFF | TRBV12-3/TRBV12-4 | TRBD1 | TRBJ1-4 | NA